A selection of T cell receptor beta chains follows, all from one sample in a study of beta chain features in type 1 diabetes. Data came from immunoSEQ multiplex PCR; TCRdb stores just in-frame clones and leaves some out. Here the sample spans approximately 26,000 clones, 65% being singletons. The specimen sequenced was Tregs from blood. These receptors were collected from a woman in her twenties or thirties with type 1 diabetes. Both conserved end residues are part of each CDR3. D genes are given only for firm matches. Clone size is shown for a subset of rows, as once, few, many or a class of expanded clone.

j_call	v_call	d_call	clone_size	cdr3_nt	cdr3_aa
TRBJ2-7	TRBV9	TRBD1	-	TGTGCCAGCAGCGTAGGGGCAGGGGGCTTCTACGAGCAGTACTTC	CASSVGAGGFYEQYF
TRBJ2-7	TRBV30	-	few	TGTGCCTGGATACAGGACACTTACTCCTACGAGCAGTACTTC	CAWIQDTYSYEQYF
TRBJ2-3	TRBV29-1	TRBD2	-	TGCAGCGTTGTAGGCCATTCAACTAGCGGGGCCATCACAGATACGCAGTATTTT	CSVVGHSTSGAITDTQYF
TRBJ2-1	TRBV29-1	TRBD2	few	TGCAGCGCCAGCCCTAGCGGGAGGGATGAGCAGTTCTTC	CSASPSGRDEQFF
TRBJ2-1	TRBV28	-	-	TGTGCCAGCAGTTTCCTAGGACTCGACTCCTACAATGAGCAGTTCTTC	CASSFLGLDSYNEQFF
TRBJ2-1	TRBV7-7	-	-	TGTGCTAGCAGCTTAGGGGGGGAAGGGGAGCAGTTCTTC	CASSLGGEGEQFF
TRBJ1-2	TRBV4-1	-	-	TGCGCCAGCAGCCGCGGTCCGTCGGCCTATGGCTACACCTTC	CASSRGPSAYGYTF
TRBJ2-5	TRBV28	-	-	TGTGCCAGCAGTTTAAGGGGCAGGGGAGAGGAGACCCAGTACTTC	CASSLRGRGEETQYF
TRBJ2-7	TRBV7-9	-	-	TGTGCCAGCAGCTTAGCGAGGGTTAACGAGCAGTACTTC	CASSLARVNEQYF
TRBJ2-3	TRBV10-3	TRBD2	-	TGTGCCACGACTAGCGGCCATGGCACAGATACGCAGTATTTT	CATTSGHGTDTQYF
TRBJ1-1	TRBV10-3	TRBD1	-	TGTGCCATCAGTGAGTCGCGGGACAGGGGAGCTTTCTTT	CAISESRDRGAFF
TRBJ1-6	TRBV25-1	-	-	TGTGCCATCCTTGGGACATCTTATAATTCACCCCTCCACTTT	CAILGTSYNSPLHF
TRBJ2-1	TRBV6-1	TRBD2	-	TGTGCCAGCGGGACTAGCGGGGCCAATGAGCAGTTCTTC	CASGTSGANEQFF
TRBJ2-2	TRBV15	-	-	TGTGCCACCAGCAGAGAATACACTGGCGGCACCGGGGAGCTGTTTTTT	CATSREYTGGTGELFF
TRBJ2-1	TRBV29-1	TRBD1	-	TGCAGCGTTGAGAGGGGGACAGGGAGCAATGAGCAGTTCTTC	CSVERGTGSNEQFF
TRBJ1-2	TRBV5-1	-	-	TGCGCCAGCAGCTTCGGCAGCGACTTCGAGGGCTACACCTTC	CASSFGSDFEGYTF
TRBJ1-5	TRBV11-2	-	-	TGTGCCAGCAGCTTCGGGTCCTCACAGCCCCAGCATTTT	CASSFGSSQPQHF
TRBJ1-6	TRBV28	-	-	TGTGCCAGCAGCTCTACAGGGCTTAATTCACCCCTCCACTTT	CASSSTGLNSPLHF
TRBJ2-2	TRBV28	TRBD1	few	TGTGCCAGCAGTTTCTCTCGGCAGACAGGGGTGTCCGGGGAGCTGTTTTTT	CASSFSRQTGVSGELFF
TRBJ1-5	TRBV19	TRBD1	-	TGTGCCAGTAGTTACCAGGGACAGGGGGCTGGACAGCCCCAGCATTTT	CASSYQGQGAGQPQHF
TRBJ2-7	TRBV19	-	-	TGTGCCAGTAGTATTTACGCGGGAATGACCTACGAGCAGTACTTC	CASSIYAGMTYEQYF
TRBJ2-5	TRBV5-4	TRBD1	-	TGTGCCAGCAGCAGTCCCGGGACAGGGGGTCGGGAGACCCAGTACTTC	CASSSPGTGGRETQYF
TRBJ2-5	TRBV7-2	TRBD2	-	TGTGCCAGCAGCTCTTATCTAGCGGGAGCTCTTGGCGAGGAGACCCAGTACTTC	CASSSYLAGALGEETQYF